This T cell receptor beta chain is from a study of T cells after posttransplantation cyclophosphamide. Study-wide results and limits: Tissue-infiltrating T cells from skin or gut overlapped little with blood T cells.

This clone is categorized as medium-sized. Antigen unknown. Busulfan-fludarabine conditioning, marrow transplant, and cyclophosphamide on days +3 and +4 were administered. The method was immunoSEQ multiplex PCR; TCRdb's version includes in-frame clones alone and lacks a portion of them. The sample includes 2,500 to 3,000 clones, none of them occurring once. The origin of this receptor is a male patient between 55 and 70 years old who received an allogeneic stem cell transplant from a related donor and was CMV-positive. The T cells may partly be graft donor cells. The starting material was PBMCs, obtained after allogeneic stem cell transplant with posttransplant cyclophosphamide.

CDR3 amino acids: CASSRGRTLLSYEQYF. The CDR3 DNA follows: TGTGCCAGCTCTAGGGGAAGAACTCTCCTCTCCTACGAGCAGTACTTC. The chain joins TRBV7-2 to TRBJ2-7, with D maybe TRBD1 (5 bases). The CDR3 covers 16 residues. Germline V lookup: CDR1 SGHTA, CDR2 FQGNSA. The ends were cut back, 8 bases at V and 0 bases at J, with 20 bases in the middle. The whole variable domain, remainder taken from reference TRBV7-2 and TRBJ2-7, is GAGVSQSPSNKVTEKGKDVELRCDPISGHTALYWYRQSLGQGLEFLIYFQGNSAPDKSGLPSDRFSAERTGGSVSTLTIQRTQQEDSAVYLCASSRGRTLLSYEQYFGPGTRLTVT.